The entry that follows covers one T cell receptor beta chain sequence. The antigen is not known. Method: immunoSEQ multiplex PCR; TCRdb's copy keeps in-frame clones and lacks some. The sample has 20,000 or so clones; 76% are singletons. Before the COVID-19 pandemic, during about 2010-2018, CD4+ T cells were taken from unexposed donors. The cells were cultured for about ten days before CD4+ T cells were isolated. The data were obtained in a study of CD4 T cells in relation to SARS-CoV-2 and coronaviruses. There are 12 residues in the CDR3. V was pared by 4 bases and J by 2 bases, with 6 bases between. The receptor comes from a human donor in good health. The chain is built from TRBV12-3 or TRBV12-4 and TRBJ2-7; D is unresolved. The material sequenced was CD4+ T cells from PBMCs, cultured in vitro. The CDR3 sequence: CASSYGPYEQYF. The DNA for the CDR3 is TGTGCCAGCAGTTACGGGCCCTACGAGCAGTACTTC.